This is a list of T cell receptor beta chains from one sample in a study of T cells after yellow fever vaccination. Each CDR3 protein gets one entry after TCRdb re-called the 5' RACE reads with MiXCR. The data contain approximately 300,000 distinct CDR3 sequences, approximately 7% of them seen just once; the ten biggest clones take up about a sixth. The sample here was PBMCs, taken roughly 46 days after the first yellow fever vaccination. These receptors were taken from a man between 18 and 35 years old who received the YFV17D yellow fever vaccine. The CDR3 runs from the conserved cysteine through the conserved F or W. A D gene is named only where the DNA matches it firmly. Some rows mark clone size as missing; the rest say once, few, many or name a class of expanded clone.

>TRBV4-1|NA|TRBJ2-7|few
TGCGCCAGCAGCCAAGGAATCGACACCTCCTACGAGCAGTACTTC
CASSQGIDTSYEQYF
>TRBV28|NA|TRBJ1-1|NA
TGTGCCAGCGGCGTGACAGTGAACACTGAAGCTTTCTTT
CASGVTVNTEAFF
>TRBV24-1|TRBD2|TRBJ2-3|NA
TGTGCCACCAGTGACATTAGCGGGGGGGCCCCAGATACGCAGTATTTT
CATSDISGGAPDTQYF
>TRBV9|NA|TRBJ2-2|NA
TGTGCCAGCAGCGTAGCTAGTGGCAGCGGGGGGGAGCTGTTTTTT
CASSVASGSGGELFF
>TRBV10-3|TRBD2|TRBJ2-5|many
TGTGCCAGCGCAGCGGGACAAGAGACCCAGTACTTC
CASAAGQETQYF
>TRBV30|NA|TRBJ2-2|few
TGTGCCTGGACTCAGGGGGGGGAGCTGTTTTTT
CAWTQGGELFF
>TRBV7-2|NA|TRBJ1-6|many
TGTGCCAGCACGACGGACAGACGGGGCCTCTCACCCCTCCACTTT
CASTTDRRGLSPLHF
>TRBV29-1|NA|TRBJ2-2|many
TGCAGCGTTGGCAGTACCGGGGAGCTGTTTTTT
CSVGSTGELFF
>TRBV7-9|NA|TRBJ2-7|many
TGTGCCAGCAGCCGAGGGCGAGGGGCCTCCTACGAGCAGTACTTC
CASSRGRGASYEQYF
>TRBV10-3|NA|TRBJ2-1|few
TGTGCCACCTTGGGCGGGGTGACCCACTACAATGAGCAGTTCTTC
CATLGGVTHYNEQFF
>TRBV4-3|NA|TRBJ2-3|few
TGCGCCAGCAGCTCCCGACAGGAGGATACGCAGTATTTT
CASSSRQEDTQYF
>TRBV3-1|NA|TRBJ2-2|few
TGTGCCAGCAGCCACGTTCAGGGCACCGGGGAGCTGTTTTTT
CASSHVQGTGELFF
>TRBV19|NA|TRBJ1-2|NA
TGTGCCAGTAGAGTCGGAGGGTCTTATGGCTACACCTTC
CASRVGGSYGYTF
>TRBV4-3|NA|TRBJ1-4|NA
TGCGCCAGCAGCCAAGAGCGCCAGGGTAATCCACTGTTTTTT
CASSQERQGNPLFF
>TRBV19|NA|TRBJ2-6|NA
TGTGCCAGTAGTATAGGCAGCTCTGGGGCCAACGTCCTGACTTTC
CASSIGSSGANVLTF
>TRBV9|TRBD2|TRBJ2-1|few
TGTGCCAGCAGTGACTCTAGCGGGGTCGACAATGAGCAGTTCTTC
CASSDSSGVDNEQFF
>TRBV29-1|NA|TRBJ2-3|many
TGCAGCGTGTCTAAGGGGGAAGTAGATACGCAGTATTTT
CSVSKGEVDTQYF
>TRBV19|NA|TRBJ1-5|NA
TGTGCCAGTAGTAAACAATATCAGCCCCAGCATTTT
CASSKQYQPQHF
>TRBV4-1|NA|TRBJ2-2|NA
TGCGCCAGCAGCCACCCCGGGCGCACCGGGGAGCTGTTTTTT
CASSHPGRTGELFF
>TRBV4-3|NA|TRBJ2-1|few
TGCGCCAGCAGCCCAAGACACCGTTCGACCTACAATGAGCAGTTCTTC
CASSPRHRSTYNEQFF
>TRBV5-4|NA|TRBJ1-1|NA
TGTGCCAGCAGCCCTCAGAACGTCATGAGGACTGAAGCTTTCTTT
CASSPQNVMRTEAFF
>TRBV6-5|NA|TRBJ2-7|many
TGTGCCAGCAGTTACTCGCCTCTACGACCCTACGAGCAGTACTTC
CASSYSPLRPYEQYF
>TRBV7-9|NA|TRBJ2-3|many
TGTGCCAGCAGCTTAGTTGGGCGTAGCACAGATACGCAGTATTTT
CASSLVGRSTDTQYF
>TRBV2|NA|TRBJ1-1|NA
TGTGCCAGCAGAGACATGGTCAACACTGAAGCTTTCTTT
CASRDMVNTEAFF
>TRBV9|NA|TRBJ1-1|few
TGTGCCAGCAGCGAGCCCCCGAAAAGGCCATACACTGAAGCTTTCTTT
CASSEPPKRPYTEAFF
>TRBV7-8|TRBD2|TRBJ2-1|many
TGTGCCAGCAAACGGGCGGGGGTGAGCTCCTACAATGAGCAGTTCTTC
CASKRAGVSSYNEQFF
>TRBV15|NA|TRBJ2-3|few
TGTGCCACCAGCAGACGGGGGCAGGGTCAAAGAGATACGCAGTATTTT
CATSRRGQGQRDTQYF
>TRBV6-2/TRBV6-3|NA|TRBJ1-1|few
TGTGCCAGCAGTTACGTCGGGGGAACCACTGAAGCTTTCTTT
CASSYVGGTTEAFF
>TRBV4-3|TRBD2|TRBJ2-3|few
TGCGCCAGCAGCCCCATAGGGCGGGCTAGCGGGGGGGCAGTCACAGATACGCAGTATTTT
CASSPIGRASGGAVTDTQYF